One T cell receptor (beta chain) is described in this entry. The antigen is not known. These data are taken from a study of T cell responses to AZD1222 COVID-19 vaccine. TCRdb's table, derived via immunoSEQ multiplex PCR, lists solely in-frame clones and lacks some. Of 150,000 or so clones in the sample, roughly nine tenths were seen once. Whole-study results and caveats: Increases in Spike-specific TCR breadth and depth were seen after two AZD1222 doses.

This specimen was peripheral blood, taken on day 0 of AZD1222 vaccination. This sequence originates from an adult in good health.

Here the CDR3 reads CSVEDRGKETQYF. In DNA, the CDR3 is TGCAGCGTTGAGGACAGGGGAAAAGAGACCCAGTACTTC. The chain uses TRBV29-1 and TRBJ2-5, with 9 nucleotides matching TRBD1. The germline CDR1 and CDR2 sequences are SQVTM and ANQGSEA. This CDR3 has 13 residues. Trimming removed 3 bases from V and 3 bases from J; junction bases left unmatched: 2.